The clone carrying this T cell receptor (beta chain) was counted ten times or more. TCRdb itself ran the RACE reads through MiXCR, one entry per CDR3 protein. The table has tens of thousands of distinct CDR3 sequences, more than 9% seen once. This specimen belongs to a study of human T cells and chemical hapten exposure. Study at large: There were weekly diphenylcyclopropenone doses to the scalp for patients throughout the roughly 24-week study.

Time point specified: pre-sensitization, week 0. Treatment meaning: therapeutic diphenylcyclopropenone sensitization with weekly scalp DPC. Germline CDR1 SQVTM, CDR2 ANQGSEA. The junction had 5 bases not matched to a gene; V was cut back by 4 bases and J by 5 bases. There are 14 residues in the CDR3. The specimen comprised whole blood, sampled in connection with sensitization to the hapten diphenylcyclopropenone (DPC). The gene calls are TRBV29-1 and TRBJ2-1; TRBD2 matches at 10 bases. The sequence derives from a man aged 35 to 55 with alopecia areata. Some clones in this sample may be carry-over from other donors' samples. The CDR3 loop is CSVARTSGNNEQFF. Written as DNA, the CDR3 is TGCAGCGTTGCAAGGACTAGCGGAAACAATGAGCAGTTCTTC.